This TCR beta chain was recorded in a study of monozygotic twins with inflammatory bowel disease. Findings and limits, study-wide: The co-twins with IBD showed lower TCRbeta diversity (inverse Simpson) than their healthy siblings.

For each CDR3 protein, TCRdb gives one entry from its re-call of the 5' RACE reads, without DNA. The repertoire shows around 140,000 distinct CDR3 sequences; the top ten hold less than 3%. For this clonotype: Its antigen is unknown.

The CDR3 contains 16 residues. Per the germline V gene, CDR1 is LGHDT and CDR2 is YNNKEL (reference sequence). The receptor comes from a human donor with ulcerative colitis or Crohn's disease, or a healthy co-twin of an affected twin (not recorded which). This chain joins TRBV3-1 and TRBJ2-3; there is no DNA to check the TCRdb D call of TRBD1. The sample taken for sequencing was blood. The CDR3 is CASSQDAGARADTQYF.